The 31 T cell receptor beta chains below all came from one sample that was sequenced in a study of cytomegalovirus exposure and HLA in healthy donors. Primers included in the PCR were 60 Vbeta and 13 Jbeta primers. Measured with immunoSEQ multiplex PCR; TCRdb has only the in-frame clones, and not every one. The repertoire holds approximately 90,000 clones, around four fifths seen once, with about 5% in the top ten. Sequenced material: PBMCs. These receptor sequences come from a woman aged 40 to 55 in good health and CMV-seronegative.

This clone was picked up a small number of times. V and J are TRBV5-4 and TRBJ2-1; D gene uncertain. This CDR3 is 13 amino acids long. Trimming pared 1 base from V and 15 bases from J, leaving 17 bases between. Germline lookup yields CDR1 SGHNT and CDR2 YYREEE (reference sequence). CDR3 protein: CASSLFTSGITFF. In DNA form, the CDR3 reads TGTGCCAGCAGCTTGTTTACTTCAGGAATCACGTTCTTC.

CDR3 amino acids: CASSWGVEQPQHF. CDR3 DNA sequence: TGTGCCAGTAGCTGGGGGGTAGAACAGCCCCAGCATTTT. The V gene is TRBV19, the J gene TRBJ1-5, with a weak D call TRBD1 (5 bases). V was cut by 6 bases and J by 7 bases, with 13 bases left in between. The CDR3 runs 13 residues. The germline gives CDR1 LNHDA, CDR2 SQIVND (reference sequence).

The V call is TRBV9, the J call TRBJ2-7; possible D gene TRBD1, 5 bases. The CDR3 loop spans 16 amino acids. V lost 2 bases and J lost 0, with 15 bases in between. Germline V gene sequence: CDR1 SGDLS, CDR2 YYNGEE. The CDR3 bases are TGTGCCAGCAGCGTCTTTGAAGGGGTAAGCTCCTACGAGCAGTACTTC. Its protein product is CASSVFEGVSSYEQYF.

The genes are TRBV7-8 and TRBJ1-1, with D maybe TRBD1 (6 bases). Trimming left V 0 bases short and J 1 base short, with 15 bases between. Germline CDR1 SGHVS, CDR2 FQNEAQ. The CDR3 sequence is 17 residues long. CDR3 DNA sequence: TGTGCCAGCAGCTTAGCCCTGCGACAGGCGAGGAACACTGAAGCTTTCTTT. It is translated as CASSLALRQARNTEAFF.

CDR3 in DNA: TGTGCCAGCAGAGGAGGACTACGACAAGAGACCCAGTACTTC. Its protein product is CASRGGLRQETQYF. The V gene is TRBV2, the J gene TRBJ2-5; TRBD2 might be the D (6 bases). Looked up from germline, CDR1 is SNHLY and CDR2 is FYNNEI. This CDR3 has 14 amino acids. V was cut by 6 bases and J by 2 bases, with 13 bases left in between.

This sequence joins TRBV21-1 and TRBJ1-5; the table's D gene call, TRBD1, was not cross checked with the DNA. TRBV21-1 is a known pseudogene. The length of the CDR3 is 16 residues. CDR3 sequence (DNA): TGTGCCAGCACCCTCACTATGACAGTTAGCAATCAGCCCCAGCATTTT. Translating gives CASTLTMTVSNQPQHF.

The rearrangement joins TRBV30 to TRBJ1-1, with unresolved D. The CDR3 spans 13 residues. Trimming shortened V by 3 bases and J by 1 base, and 9 bases separated the two germline ends. Looked up from germline, CDR1 is GTSNPN and CDR2 is SVGIG (reference sequence). The CDR3, as DNA: TGTGCCTGGAGCGTACAGTCGAACACTGAAGCTTTCTTT. Amino acid sequence: CAWSVQSNTEAFF.

V gene TRBV10-3 combines with J gene TRBJ1-4; 7 nucleotides agree with TRBD1. CDR1 and CDR2 from the germline V gene are ENHRY and SYGVKD. After removal of 2 bases from V and 5 bases from J, the junction contained 5 bases not matched to a gene. The CDR3 length is 15 residues. As DNA, the CDR3 is TGTGCCATCAGTGAGAGGGACAGATCCAATGAAAAACTGTTTTTT. Translated, it gives CAISERDRSNEKLFF.

The chain carries TRBV5-8 and TRBJ2-7; D not certain. CDR3 length: 15 residues. The ends were cut back, 0 bases at V and 0 bases at J, with 10 bases in the middle. Germline V gene lookup returns CDR1 SGHTS and CDR2 YDEGEE. The CDR3 reads CASSLAIFSSYEQYF. CDR3 sequence (DNA): TGTGCCAGCAGCTTGGCGATATTTAGCTCCTACGAGCAGTACTTC. Full variable domain (outside the CDR3, taken from reference TRBV5-8 and TRBJ2-7): EAGVTQSPTHLIKTRGQQATLRCSPISGHTSVYWYQQALGLGLQFLLWYDEGEERNRGNFPPRFSGRQFPNYSSELNVNALELEDSALYLCASSLAIFSSYEQYFGPGTRLTVT.

This clone occurred a few times. V gene TRBV6-5 combines with J gene TRBJ1-6, with 8 bases identical to TRBD1. The junction had 9 bases not matched to a gene; V was cut back by 5 bases and J by 9 bases. Germline CDR1 is MNHEY and CDR2 is SVGAGI. This CDR3 spans 15 amino acids. CDR3 region: CASSNRDRGGSPLHF. Written as DNA, the CDR3 is TGTGCCAGCAGTAACCGAGACAGGGGCGGTTCACCCCTCCACTTT.

CDR3 sequence reads: CASIRDRGGYTF. CDR3 coding DNA: TGTGCCAGCATCCGGGACAGGGGTGGCTACACCTTC. The rearrangement joins TRBV2 to TRBJ1-2; 10 bases align to TRBD1. CDR1 and CDR2 from the germline V gene are SNHLY and FYNNEI. Unmatched junction bases numbered 3, after V lost 7 bases and J lost 7 bases. The CDR3 has 12 residues.

The rearrangement links TRBV11-3 to TRBJ2-5; D may be TRBD2 (5 bases). The CDR3 totals 13 residues. Germline values: CDR1 SGHNT, CDR2 YENEEA. Deletions cut 11 bases from V and 3 bases from J, with 16 bases between. CDR3 residues: CACRLTGKETQYF. In nucleotides, the CDR3 is TGTGCCTGTCGACTGACGGGGAAAGAGACCCAGTACTTC. Complete variable domain (other parts from reference TRBV11-3 and TRBJ2-5): EAGVVQSPRYKIIEKKQPVAFWCNPISGHNTLYWYLQNLGQGPELLIRYENEEAVDDSQLPKDRFSAERLKGVDSTLKIQPAELGDSAVYLCACRLTGKETQYFGPGTRLLVL.

In DNA form, the CDR3 reads TGTGCCAGCAGCTCTCAGGGGGCGCCGAATCAGCCCCAGCATTTT. As protein: CASSSQGAPNQPQHF. V usage is TRBV7-9 and J usage is TRBJ1-5; 8 nucleotides match TRBD1. V was pared by 4 bases and J by 4 bases, with 6 bases of the junction left unmatched. This CDR3 is built from 15 residues. From germline, CDR1 is SEHNR and CDR2 FQNEAQ (reference sequence).

V is TRBV6-5 and J is TRBJ1-2; TRBD1 might be the D (5 bases). Germline loops: CDR1 MNHEY, CDR2 SVGAGI. This CDR3 is built from 14 residues. The V gene lost 2 bases and the J gene lost 0 bases, with 7 bases spanning the gap. The DNA of the CDR3 is TGTGCCAGCAGTTACACAGGCACTAACTATGGCTACACCTTC. Amino acids: CASSYTGTNYGYTF.

The gene calls are TRBV2 and TRBJ2-7; a weak D match, TRBD2 (6 bases). Germline V gene lookup returns CDR1 SNHLY and CDR2 FYNNEI. The CDR3 runs to 12 residues. Trimming removed 6 bases from V and 12 bases from J, with 18 bases in between. CDR3 coding DNA: TGTGCCAGCAGGGGGTGGAGGGGACCTAGGTACTTC. Its translation is CASRGWRGPRYF.

The chain carries TRBV5-1 and TRBJ1-1, with 8 bases identical to TRBD1. The V segment lost 0 bases and the J segment 7 bases; nucleotides outside the gene matches: 8. Germline V lookup: CDR1 SGHRS, CDR2 YFSETQ. This CDR3 spans 15 amino acids. The CDR3 region is CASSLGGTGGFEAFF. CDR3 DNA: TGCGCCAGCAGCTTGGGGGGGACAGGTGGCTTTGAAGCTTTCTTT.

The CDR3 sequence: CAISESRLATTDTQYF. For the CDR3, the DNA is TGTGCCATCAGTGAGTCCAGACTAGCGACCACAGATACGCAGTATTTT. This rearrangement joins TRBV10-3 to TRBJ2-3, with 8 bases lining up with TRBD2. CDR3 length: 16 amino acids. Germline V lookup: CDR1 ENHRY, CDR2 SYGVKD. V gave up 0 bases and J gave up 2 bases; unmatched junction bases: 4.

The chain carries TRBV29-1 and TRBJ1-1; possibly TRBD1 for D (6 bases). Per germline, CDR1 SQVTM and CDR2 ANQGSEA. Trimming shortened V by 0 bases and J by 1 base, and 12 bases separated the two germline ends. CDR3 length equals 15 residues. The CDR3 region is CSVEDPGTQNTEAFF. CDR3 in DNA: TGCAGCGTTGAAGATCCCGGGACACAGAACACTGAAGCTTTCTTT.

The count of this clone is one. V is TRBV18 and J is TRBJ2-7; 16 positions agree with TRBD2. Germline CDR1 and CDR2: KGHSH and LQKENI. Unmatched junction bases numbered 8, after V lost 6 bases and J lost 6 bases. CDR3 size: 16 residues. CDR3 coding DNA: TGTGCCAGCTCGGCCGGGACTAGCGGGGGGGCGACCGAGCAGTACTTC. It is translated as CASSAGTSGGATEQYF. Complete variable domain (other parts from reference TRBV18 and TRBJ2-7): NAGVMQNPRHLVRRRGQEARLRCSPMKGHSHVYWYRQLPEEGLKFMVYLQKENIIDESGMPKERFSAEFPKEGPSILRIQQVVRGDSAAYFCASSAGTSGGATEQYFGPGTRLTVT.

The V and J genes are TRBV7-9 and TRBJ1-4; D remains ambiguous. Germline values: CDR1 SEHNR, CDR2 FQNEAQ (reference sequence). The CDR3 is 14 residues long. Trimming stripped 3 bases from V and 4 bases from J, with 9 bases between. CDR3 DNA: TGTGCCAGCAGCTTCTTACAGCTTAATGAAAAACTGTTTTTT. This translates into CASSFLQLNEKLFF.

This clone was seen more than once but under ten times. The J gene is TRBJ1-1, the V gene TRBV5-1; D possibly corresponds to TRBD1 (6 bases). This CDR3 comprises 15 residues. Between the trimmed V and J ends, which lost 1 base and 5 bases, there was a span of 15 bases. Germline V gives CDR1 SGHRS, CDR2 YFSETQ. The CDR3 DNA follows: TGCGCCAGCAGCTTGTCCGGGACAAGTGGTACTGAAGCTTTCTTT. This translates into CASSLSGTSGTEAFF. Based on the CDR3 plus reference TRBV5-1 and TRBJ1-1, the full variable domain is KAGVTQTPRYLIKTRGQQVTLSCSPISGHRSVSWYQQTPGQGLQFLFEYFSETQRNKGNFPGRFSGRQFSNSRSEMNVSTLELGDSALYLCASSLSGTSGTEAFFGQGTRLTVV.

The chain employs TRBV7-9 and TRBJ1-1; D is ambiguous. CDR1 and CDR2 from the germline V gene are SEHNR and FQNEAQ (reference sequence). The CDR3 runs 13 residues. V lost 1 base and J lost 7, with 10 bases in between. The CDR3 DNA reads TGTGCCAGCAGCTTAGGGCCGCAGATTGAAGCTTTCTTT. Translation: CASSLGPQIEAFF.

This chain links TRBV6-1 with TRBJ2-2, with a weak D call TRBD2 (5 bases). This CDR3 is built from 14 residues. In germline, CDR1 is MNHNS, CDR2 SASEGT. With 3 bases removed from V and 7 bases from J, the gap between germline ends came to 12 bases. CDR3 in DNA: TGTGCCAGCAGTGAGATTACACTAGACGGGGAGCTGTTTTTT. This codes for CASSEITLDGELFF.

V usage is TRBV7-9 and J usage is TRBJ2-3; 10 bases agree with TRBD2. From germline, CDR1 is SEHNR and CDR2 FQNEAQ (reference sequence). The junction had 6 bases not matched to a gene; V was cut back by 3 bases and J by 6 bases. The CDR3 spans 15 residues. DNA of the CDR3: TGTGCCAGCAGCTTCCCCGAACTAGCGGGGGATACGCAGTATTTT. Translated, it gives CASSFPELAGDTQYF.

This chain uses TRBV7-2 with TRBJ1-6; D gene ambiguous. From germline, CDR1 is SGHTA and CDR2 FQGNSA. There are 16 residues in the CDR3. Trimming shortened V by 5 bases and J by 7 bases, and 18 bases separated the two germline ends. CDR3: CASSLRGSPPNSPLHF. Here the CDR3 DNA reads TGTGCCAGCAGCCTCCGAGGTTCTCCTCCCAATTCACCCCTCCACTTT.

This chain connects TRBV7-2 to TRBJ1-2; D remains unclear. Trimming left V 4 bases short and J 8 bases short, with 20 bases between. The CDR3 has 15 residues. Germline CDR1 SGHTA, CDR2 FQGNSA. The CDR3 sequence: CASSSSFSEGGGYTF. The CDR3 region has the DNA TGTGCCAGCAGCTCATCTTTCTCGGAGGGCGGCGGCTACACCTTC.

This sequence joins TRBV5-1 and TRBJ2-1, with D possibly being TRBD1 (6 bases). CDR3 length: 14 amino acids. The V end lost 3 bases, the J end lost 2 bases, and 9 bases lay between the germline ends. Germline V gene sequence: CDR1 SGHRS, CDR2 YFSETQ. The CDR3 DNA reads as TGCGCCAGCAGCTGGACAGTCACCTACAATGAGCAGTTCTTC. Amino acids: CASSWTVTYNEQFF.

This chain connects TRBV29-1 to TRBJ1-1; D unclear. The germline gives CDR1 SQVTM, CDR2 ANQGSEA. The CDR3 totals 15 residues. The V end lost 6 bases, the J end lost 0 bases, and 17 bases lay between the germline ends. CDR3 region: CSVPGSGGMNTEAFF. Written as DNA, the CDR3 is TGCAGCGTGCCGGGGTCGGGCGGGATGAACACTGAAGCTTTCTTT.

The CDR3 reads CASSIGGFGEAFF. The CDR3 DNA is TGTGCCAGTAGTATCGGGGGTTTCGGTGAAGCTTTCTTT. The chain links TRBV19 to TRBJ1-1; possibly TRBD1 for D (5 bases). The V end lost 3 bases, the J end lost 7 bases, and 12 bases lay between the germline ends. In germline, CDR1 is LNHDA, CDR2 SQIVND (reference sequence). The CDR3 consists of 13 residues.

The chain has TRBV18 and TRBJ1-5; no reliable D call. Deletions cut 6 bases from V and 4 bases from J, with 7 bases between. Germline-derived CDR1 and CDR2 are KGHSH and LQKENI. The CDR3 is 12 amino acids. The CDR3 reads CASSAGNQPQHF. CDR3 nucleotides: TGTGCCAGCTCGGCAGGAAATCAGCCCCAGCATTTT. Complete variable domain (other parts from reference TRBV18 and TRBJ1-5): NAGVMQNPRHLVRRRGQEARLRCSPMKGHSHVYWYRQLPEEGLKFMVYLQKENIIDESGMPKERFSAEFPKEGPSILRIQQVVRGDSAAYFCASSAGNQPQHFGDGTRLSIL.

This clone turned up a few times. The CDR3 region is CASSAVVTGINEKLFF. CDR3 bases: TGTGCCAGCAGCGCGGTGGTGACAGGGATAAATGAAAAACTGTTTTTT. V usage is TRBV9 and J usage is TRBJ1-4; the match to TRBD1 covers 7 bases. Germline values: CDR1 SGDLS, CDR2 YYNGEE. Trimming removed 3 bases from V and 5 bases from J; junction bases left unmatched: 10. The CDR3 is 16 amino acids. The full variable domain, its missing parts supplied by reference TRBV9 and TRBJ1-4, is DSGVTQTPKHLITATGQRVTLRCSPRSGDLSVYWYQQSLDQGLQFLIQYYNGEERAKGNILERFSAQQFPDLHSELNLSSLELGDSALYFCASSAVVTGINEKLFFGSGTQLSVL.